Listed below are T cell receptor beta chains from one sample, sequenced in a study of regulatory T cells in long-lasting Graves disease. MiXCR, applied by TCRdb to the multiplex PCR reads, yields one record per CDR3 protein. This sample yields 450,000 to 650,000 distinct CDR3 sequences, of which roughly a sixth are seen a single time; about 25% belongs to the top ten. The same specimen was also included in a second study, on T cells in Graves' hyperthyroidism and ophthalmopathy.

The sequencing used peripheral blood mononuclear cells (PBMCs), collected at new diagnosis, from a patient treated with antithyroid drugs. The receptors were gathered from a woman aged 35-65 years with Graves disease. The CDR3 runs from the conserved cysteine through the conserved F or W. The D gene is left open where the match is weak. Not all rows give a size; the values are once, few, many and, for expanded clones, a class.

v_call: TRBV3-1
clone_size: few
j_call: TRBJ1-4
d_call: NA
cdr3_aa: CASKGATSTNEKLFF
cdr3_nt: TGTGCCAGTAAAGGGGCTACGTCAACTAATGAAAAACTGTTTTTT

v_call: TRBV11-3
clone_size: many
j_call: TRBJ2-1
d_call: TRBD2
cdr3_aa: CASSLASGIYNEQFF
cdr3_nt: TGTGCCAGCAGCTTAGCTAGCGGGATCTACAATGAGCAGTTCTTC

v_call: TRBV11-1
clone_size: many
j_call: TRBJ2-7
d_call: NA
cdr3_aa: CASSLQGNYEQYF
cdr3_nt: TGTGCCAGCAGCCTACAGGGTAACTACGAGCAGTACTTC

v_call: TRBV3-1
clone_size: many
j_call: TRBJ1-2
d_call: NA
cdr3_aa: CASSQGSEFYGYTF
cdr3_nt: TGTGCCAGCAGCCAAGGGAGTGAGTTTTATGGCTACACCTTC

v_call: TRBV24-1
clone_size: few
j_call: TRBJ2-1
d_call: TRBD2
cdr3_aa: CATGRGADEQFF
cdr3_nt: TGTGCCACCGGGCGGGGGGCCGATGAGCAGTTCTTC

v_call: TRBV4-1
clone_size: few
j_call: TRBJ2-7
d_call: NA
cdr3_aa: CASSQAETEYEQYF
cdr3_nt: TGCGCCAGCAGCCAAGCCGAGACAGAGTACGAGCAGTACTTC

v_call: TRBV12-3/TRBV12-4
clone_size: many
j_call: TRBJ2-7
d_call: NA
cdr3_aa: CASSPRRYEQYF
cdr3_nt: TGTGCCAGCAGTCCGAGAAGGTACGAGCAGTACTTC

v_call: TRBV3-1
clone_size: NA
j_call: TRBJ1-2
d_call: TRBD1
cdr3_aa: CASSQEQGLIYGYTF
cdr3_nt: TGTGCCAGCAGCCAAGAACAGGGGTTGATCTATGGCTACACCTTC

v_call: TRBV7-2
clone_size: many
j_call: TRBJ2-7
d_call: TRBD1
cdr3_aa: CASSFPDRGRYEQYF
cdr3_nt: TGTGCCAGCAGCTTTCCGGACAGGGGGCGGTACGAGCAGTACTTC

v_call: TRBV27
clone_size: many
j_call: TRBJ1-2
d_call: TRBD1
cdr3_aa: CASSWTGNYGYTF
cdr3_nt: TGTGCCAGCAGTTGGACAGGAAACTATGGCTACACCTTC

v_call: TRBV19
clone_size: few
j_call: TRBJ2-3
d_call: NA
cdr3_aa: CASSIKTATDTQYF
cdr3_nt: TGTGCCAGTAGTATTAAGACAGCAACAGATACGCAGTATTTT

v_call: TRBV28
clone_size: many
j_call: TRBJ2-5
d_call: NA
cdr3_aa: CASSSFGTQETQYF
cdr3_nt: TGTGCCAGCAGTTCGTTTGGAACTCAAGAGACCCAGTACTTC

v_call: TRBV6-1
clone_size: many
j_call: TRBJ1-5
d_call: TRBD1
cdr3_aa: CASSQGQEYSNQPQHF
cdr3_nt: TGTGCCAGCAGTCAAGGACAGGAGTATAGCAATCAGCCCCAGCATTTT

v_call: TRBV3-1
clone_size: many
j_call: TRBJ2-7
d_call: TRBD2
cdr3_aa: CASSQDASGGREQYF
cdr3_nt: TGTGCCAGCAGCCAAGATGCTAGCGGGGGCCGTGAGCAGTACTTC

v_call: TRBV9
clone_size: few
j_call: TRBJ2-7
d_call: NA
cdr3_aa: CASSVLKTARFSYEQYF
cdr3_nt: TGTGCCAGCAGCGTTTTGAAGACGGCCCGATTCTCCTACGAGCAGTACTTC

v_call: TRBV2
clone_size: NA
j_call: TRBJ2-6
d_call: NA
cdr3_aa: CASIRETPTLSGANVLTF
cdr3_nt: TGTGCCAGCATTCGGGAGACACCAACCCTGAGTGGGGCCAACGTCCTGACTTTC

v_call: TRBV19
clone_size: few
j_call: TRBJ2-5
d_call: NA
cdr3_aa: CASSIVLARETQYF
cdr3_nt: TGTGCCAGTAGTATAGTACTAGCAAGGGAGACCCAGTACTTC

v_call: TRBV13
clone_size: few
j_call: TRBJ2-1
d_call: NA
cdr3_aa: CASSLEDSTRVQFF
cdr3_nt: TGTGCCAGCAGCTTAGAGGACAGTACGAGGGTGCAGTTCTTC

v_call: TRBV28
clone_size: many
j_call: TRBJ1-1
d_call: NA
cdr3_aa: CASSPGGVRTKEAFF
cdr3_nt: TGTGCCAGCAGCCCCGGGGGGGTTCGAACGAAGGAAGCTTTCTTT

v_call: TRBV29-1
clone_size: NA
j_call: TRBJ1-1
d_call: NA
cdr3_aa: CSVVFDSNTEAFF
cdr3_nt: TGCAGCGTTGTTTTTGATTCGAACACTGAAGCTTTCTTT

v_call: TRBV7-3
clone_size: NA
j_call: TRBJ2-2
d_call: NA
cdr3_aa: CASSQNRPGELFF
cdr3_nt: TGTGCCAGCAGCCAAAATAGGCCCGGGGAGCTGTTTTTT

v_call: TRBV7-2
clone_size: many
j_call: TRBJ1-1
d_call: TRBD1
cdr3_aa: CASSLAWTGLNTEAFF
cdr3_nt: TGTGCCAGCAGCTTAGCGTGGACAGGTCTGAACACTGAAGCTTTCTTT

v_call: TRBV25-1
clone_size: NA
j_call: TRBJ2-3
d_call: NA
cdr3_aa: CASSDRLAPDAQYF
cdr3_nt: TGTGCCAGCAGTGATCGGCTAGCACCAGATGCGCAGTATTTT

v_call: TRBV10-1
clone_size: NA
j_call: TRBJ2-7
d_call: NA
cdr3_aa: CASSAGSEQYF
cdr3_nt: TGCGCCAGCAGTGCAGGGTCCGAGCAGTACTTC